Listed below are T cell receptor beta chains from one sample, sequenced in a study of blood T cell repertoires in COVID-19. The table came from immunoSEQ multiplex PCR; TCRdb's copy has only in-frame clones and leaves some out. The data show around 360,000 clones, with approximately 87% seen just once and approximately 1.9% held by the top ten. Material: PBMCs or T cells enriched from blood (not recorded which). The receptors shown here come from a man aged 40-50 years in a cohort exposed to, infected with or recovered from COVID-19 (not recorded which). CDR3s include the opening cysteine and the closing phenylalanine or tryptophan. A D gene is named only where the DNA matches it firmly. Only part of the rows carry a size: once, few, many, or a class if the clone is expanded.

CDR3 DNA: TGTGCCATCAGTGAGAGAGAAGAGACCCAGTACTTC; CDR3 protein: CAISEREETQYF; J gene: TRBJ2-5; D gene: .; V gene: TRBV10-3; clone size: .
CDR3 DNA: TGCGCCAGCAGCCAACTAGCGGGAGGGCCTGGTGAGCAGTTCTTC; CDR3 protein: CASSQLAGGPGEQFF; J gene: TRBJ2-1; D gene: TRBD2; V gene: TRBV5-1; clone size: .
CDR3 DNA: TGTGCCAGCAGTTTTTTTTCTAGCACAGATACGCAGTATTTT; CDR3 protein: CASSFFSSTDTQYF; J gene: TRBJ2-3; D gene: .; V gene: TRBV28; clone size: .
CDR3 DNA: TGTGCCAGCAGTTGGACAGGGTCCAATCAGCCCCAGCATTTT; CDR3 protein: CASSWTGSNQPQHF; J gene: TRBJ1-5; D gene: TRBD1; V gene: TRBV28; clone size: .
CDR3 DNA: TGTGCCAGTAGTAGGGGACAGGTTGGCAATCAGCCCCAGCATTTT; CDR3 protein: CASSRGQVGNQPQHF; J gene: TRBJ1-5; D gene: TRBD1; V gene: TRBV19; clone size: .
CDR3 DNA: TGTGCCAGCAGCTTAGCCTTTACAGGGGGATATTCGACCAGGGACTTC; CDR3 protein: CASSLAFTGGYSTRDF; J gene: TRBJ2-7; D gene: TRBD1; V gene: TRBV5-5; clone size: .
CDR3 DNA: TGTGCCAGCAGCCCCGGGAGAAGGTTTGAGACCCAGTACTTC; CDR3 protein: CASSPGRRFETQYF; J gene: TRBJ2-5; D gene: .; V gene: TRBV7-3; clone size: .
CDR3 DNA: TGTGCCAGCTCTCACCGGGACAGGGCTAATGAAAAACTGTTTTTT; CDR3 protein: CASSHRDRANEKLFF; J gene: TRBJ1-4; D gene: TRBD1; V gene: TRBV18; clone size: .
CDR3 DNA: TGTGCCAGCAGCTTAGATCAGGACAGTGCCTACGAGCAGTACTTC; CDR3 protein: CASSLDQDSAYEQYF; J gene: TRBJ2-7; D gene: .; V gene: TRBV11-2; clone size: .
CDR3 DNA: TGTGCCACCAGATCTCGGACAGGGGGCGGCTACACCTTC; CDR3 protein: CATRSRTGGGYTF; J gene: TRBJ1-2; D gene: TRBD1; V gene: TRBV24-1; clone size: .
CDR3 DNA: TGCGCCAGCAGCATAGGAGAGAACTATGGCTACACCTTC; CDR3 protein: CASSIGENYGYTF; J gene: TRBJ1-2; D gene: .; V gene: TRBV5-1; clone size: .
CDR3 DNA: TGCGCCAGCAGAACTGTACAGAGCTGGAACACTGAAGCTTTCTTT; CDR3 protein: CASRTVQSWNTEAFF; J gene: TRBJ1-1; D gene: .; V gene: TRBV5-1; clone size: .
CDR3 DNA: TGTGCCAGCAGCTTAGATGGCCAAACCCCGTTCTACGAGCAGTACTTC; CDR3 protein: CASSLDGQTPFYEQYF; J gene: TRBJ2-7; D gene: .; V gene: TRBV11-2; clone size: .
CDR3 DNA: TGTGCCAGCAGTACTAGCGGGCCTGAGCAGTTCTTC; CDR3 protein: CASSTSGPEQFF; J gene: TRBJ2-1; D gene: TRBD2; V gene: TRBV2; clone size: .
CDR3 DNA: TGCGCCAGCAGCTTGTCGGGGAATCAGCCCCAGCATTTT; CDR3 protein: CASSLSGNQPQHF; J gene: TRBJ1-5; D gene: .; V gene: TRBV5-1; clone size: .
CDR3 DNA: TGCGCCAGCAGTCCTAGCGGGGGCACAGATACGCAGTATTTT; CDR3 protein: CASSPSGGTDTQYF; J gene: TRBJ2-3; D gene: TRBD2; V gene: TRBV10-1; clone size: few
CDR3 DNA: TGCGCCAGCAGTGACCACGAAAGAGCTCGGGAGACCCAGTACTTC; CDR3 protein: CASSDHERARETQYF; J gene: TRBJ2-5; D gene: .; V gene: TRBV10-2; clone size: .
CDR3 DNA: TGTGCCAGCATCAACGAACGGGACTCCCATGGGGGGGAGCAGTACTTC; CDR3 protein: CASINERDSHGGEQYF; J gene: TRBJ2-7; D gene: .; V gene: TRBV2; clone size: .
CDR3 DNA: TGTGCCAGCAGCTGGACAGGGGGGATGGCCGGGGAGCTGTTTTTT; CDR3 protein: CASSWTGGMAGELFF; J gene: TRBJ2-2; D gene: TRBD1; V gene: TRBV7-9; clone size: once
CDR3 DNA: TGCGCCAGCAGCTTGGGGACAGGGGAGTTCTCTGGCTACACCTTC; CDR3 protein: CASSLGTGEFSGYTF; J gene: TRBJ1-2; D gene: TRBD1; V gene: TRBV5-1; clone size: once
CDR3 DNA: TGTGCCAGCAGCTTAGGGACAGGGTATGGCTACACCTTC; CDR3 protein: CASSLGTGYGYTF; J gene: TRBJ1-2; D gene: TRBD1; V gene: TRBV11-2; clone size: .
CDR3 DNA: TGTGCCAGCAGGGCGACAGCCTACAATGAGCAGTTCTTC; CDR3 protein: CASRATAYNEQFF; J gene: TRBJ2-1; D gene: .; V gene: TRBV27; clone size: .
CDR3 DNA: TGTGCCAGCAGCTTGGTAACAGGGGGTCCTTCGCCCCAGCATTTT; CDR3 protein: CASSLVTGGPSPQHF; J gene: TRBJ1-5; D gene: TRBD1; V gene: TRBV5-5; clone size: .
CDR3 DNA: TGTGCTAGTGGGCGGGGACAGGGAGACTCACCCCTCCACTTT; CDR3 protein: CASGRGQGDSPLHF; J gene: TRBJ1-6; D gene: TRBD1; V gene: TRBV12-5; clone size: few
CDR3 DNA: TGTGCCAGCAGCTTGGGGCAGCTCACAGATACGCAGTATTTT; CDR3 protein: CASSLGQLTDTQYF; J gene: TRBJ2-3; D gene: .; V gene: TRBV11-2; clone size: .
CDR3 DNA: TGTGCCAGCAGCTTAATTGGCGGGAGCTCCTACAATGAGCAGTTCTTC; CDR3 protein: CASSLIGGSSYNEQFF; J gene: TRBJ2-1; D gene: TRBD2; V gene: TRBV7-3; clone size: .
CDR3 DNA: TGTGCCAGCAGTGTACTAGCGGGAGGGCTCAGAGAGACCCAGTACTTC; CDR3 protein: CASSVLAGGLRETQYF; J gene: TRBJ2-5; D gene: TRBD2; V gene: TRBV28; clone size: .
CDR3 DNA: TGTGCCAGTAGCCGACAGGGGGCCTGGGAGACCCAGTACTTC; CDR3 protein: CASSRQGAWETQYF; J gene: TRBJ2-5; D gene: TRBD1; V gene: TRBV19; clone size: .
CDR3 DNA: TGTGCCAGCAGCCGGGGACAGGGGAACACTGAAGCTTTCTTT; CDR3 protein: CASSRGQGNTEAFF; J gene: TRBJ1-1; D gene: TRBD1; V gene: TRBV7-9; clone size: once
CDR3 DNA: TGTGCCACCAGCAGCAGCGGGAGGATCAATGAGCAGTTCTTC; CDR3 protein: CATSSSGRINEQFF; J gene: TRBJ2-1; D gene: TRBD2; V gene: TRBV15; clone size: .
CDR3 DNA: TGTGCCAGCAGCCAAGCCGGTAATCAGCCCCAGCATTTT; CDR3 protein: CASSQAGNQPQHF; J gene: TRBJ1-5; D gene: .; V gene: TRBV4-2; clone size: many
CDR3 DNA: TGTGCCAGCAGTGAAGTTCATAGCGGGAAGGGAAATGAGCAGTTCTTC; CDR3 protein: CASSEVHSGKGNEQFF; J gene: TRBJ2-1; D gene: TRBD2; V gene: TRBV2; clone size: .
CDR3 DNA: TGTGCCAGCAGGCGGACAGGTGGAGATATTAGCAATCAGCCCCAGCATTTT; CDR3 protein: CASRRTGGDISNQPQHF; J gene: TRBJ1-5; D gene: TRBD1; V gene: TRBV27; clone size: .
CDR3 DNA: TGCGCCAGCAGCTCCCGGACTAGTAGGACCGGGGAGCTGTTTTTT; CDR3 protein: CASSSRTSRTGELFF; J gene: TRBJ2-2; D gene: TRBD2; V gene: TRBV5-1; clone size: .
CDR3 DNA: TGTGCCAGCAGCCCTGACAGCTACACTGAAGCTTTCTTT; CDR3 protein: CASSPDSYTEAFF; J gene: TRBJ1-1; D gene: .; V gene: TRBV5-4; clone size: .
CDR3 DNA: TGTGCCAGCAGCCAAGAGGAGCGGTCCTCCTACAATGAGCAGTTCTTC; CDR3 protein: CASSQEERSSYNEQFF; J gene: TRBJ2-1; D gene: .; V gene: TRBV3-1/TRBV3-2; clone size: once
CDR3 DNA: TGTGCCAGTAGTTCTAGACCAGAGGAACATGAAAAACTGTTTTTT; CDR3 protein: CASSSRPEEHEKLFF; J gene: TRBJ1-4; D gene: .; V gene: TRBV19; clone size: .
CDR3 DNA: TGTGCCAGCAGTCAGCCCGGCCGCGGCAGCTACAATGAGCAGTTCTTC; CDR3 protein: CASSQPGRGSYNEQFF; J gene: TRBJ2-1; D gene: .; V gene: TRBV27; clone size: .
CDR3 DNA: TGTGCCAGCAGCTTAGCGCCAACTCGACTTTACGAGCAGTACTTC; CDR3 protein: CASSLAPTRLYEQYF; J gene: TRBJ2-7; D gene: .; V gene: TRBV7-6; clone size: .
CDR3 DNA: TGCGCCAGCAGCTTGAGACAGGGCGCGTACGAGCAGTACTTC; CDR3 protein: CASSLRQGAYEQYF; J gene: TRBJ2-7; D gene: TRBD1; V gene: TRBV5-1; clone size: .
CDR3 DNA: TGCGCCAGCAGCCAAGGGCCTAGCACGGGCGATGAGCAGTTCTTC; CDR3 protein: CASSQGPSTGDEQFF; J gene: TRBJ2-1; D gene: .; V gene: TRBV4-1; clone size: .
CDR3 DNA: TGTGCCAGCAGTGGACCCGGGACACCAAGCGCAGATACGCAGTATTTT; CDR3 protein: CASSGPGTPSADTQYF; J gene: TRBJ2-3; D gene: .; V gene: TRBV6-1; clone size: .
CDR3 DNA: TGCGCCAGCAGCGACCGGGACAGGGTGAACACTGAAGCTTTCTTT; CDR3 protein: CASSDRDRVNTEAFF; J gene: TRBJ1-1; D gene: TRBD1; V gene: TRBV5-1; clone size: .
CDR3 DNA: TGTGCCAGCAGCTTAGTGGGTAGCGGGAGTCTTGAGCAGTTCTTC; CDR3 protein: CASSLVGSGSLEQFF; J gene: TRBJ2-1; D gene: TRBD2; V gene: TRBV7-8; clone size: .
CDR3 DNA: TGCGCCAGCAGCTTGGAGCAGGCCCCTAACTATGGCTACACCTTC; CDR3 protein: CASSLEQAPNYGYTF; J gene: TRBJ1-2; D gene: .; V gene: TRBV5-1; clone size: .
CDR3 DNA: TGTGCCAGCAGTGATATAAACGGCTATGGCTACACCTTC; CDR3 protein: CASSDINGYGYTF; J gene: TRBJ1-2; D gene: .; V gene: TRBV6-1; clone size: .
CDR3 DNA: TGTGCCTGGAGTGTATCACGGGACAGACTTTATAATTCACCCCTCCACTTT; CDR3 protein: CAWSVSRDRLYNSPLHF; J gene: TRBJ1-6; D gene: TRBD1; V gene: TRBV30; clone size: .
CDR3 DNA: TGTGCCAGCAGCCGGGGGACAGGGTCCACTGAAGCTTTCTTT; CDR3 protein: CASSRGTGSTEAFF; J gene: TRBJ1-1; D gene: TRBD1; V gene: TRBV27; clone size: .
CDR3 DNA: TGCGCCAGCAGCCAAGATTTGGCGGGGGGGTTCCTCGGGCAGTACTTC; CDR3 protein: CASSQDLAGGFLGQYF; J gene: TRBJ2-7; D gene: TRBD2; V gene: TRBV4-1; clone size: .
CDR3 DNA: TGTGCCAGCAAGGGGACTTCCTACACCGGGGAGCTGTTTTTT; CDR3 protein: CASKGTSYTGELFF; J gene: TRBJ2-2; D gene: .; V gene: TRBV6-5; clone size: .
CDR3 DNA: TGTGCCAGCACACAGCGGGGAAACACCGGGGAGCTGTTTTTT; CDR3 protein: CASTQRGNTGELFF; J gene: TRBJ2-2; D gene: TRBD2; V gene: TRBV5-8; clone size: .
CDR3 DNA: TGTGCCAGCAGCTTTACAGGGGACGAGCAGTACTTC; CDR3 protein: CASSFTGDEQYF; J gene: TRBJ2-7; D gene: TRBD1; V gene: TRBV7-6; clone size: .
CDR3 DNA: TGTGCCAGCAGCCAATTACAGGGGTTCGTCGGAAAACTGTTTTTT; CDR3 protein: CASSQLQGFVGKLFF; J gene: TRBJ1-4; D gene: TRBD1; V gene: TRBV3-1/TRBV3-2; clone size: .
CDR3 DNA: TGTGCCACCAGCAGAGATTCGCTTGGGACACCATCCTACGAGCAGTACTTC; CDR3 protein: CATSRDSLGTPSYEQYF; J gene: TRBJ2-7; D gene: .; V gene: TRBV15; clone size: .
CDR3 DNA: TGCGCCAGCAGCCAAGATTCCTGGGGGCTGAACACCGGGGAGCTGTTTTTT; CDR3 protein: CASSQDSWGLNTGELFF; J gene: TRBJ2-2; D gene: .; V gene: TRBV4-1; clone size: few
CDR3 DNA: TGCGCCAGCAGCTCGGGACAGGGGAACACCGGGGAGCTGTTTTTT; CDR3 protein: CASSSGQGNTGELFF; J gene: TRBJ2-2; D gene: TRBD1; V gene: TRBV5-1; clone size: .
CDR3 DNA: TGTGCCACCACGTCGGAGGGCCTAAATTCACCCCTCCACTTT; CDR3 protein: CATTSEGLNSPLHF; J gene: TRBJ1-6; D gene: .; V gene: TRBV15; clone size: .
CDR3 DNA: TGTGCCAGCAGCGCCCCGGGACAGGGGAAGGATGGCTACACCTTC; CDR3 protein: CASSAPGQGKDGYTF; J gene: TRBJ1-2; D gene: TRBD1; V gene: TRBV7-9; clone size: .
CDR3 DNA: TGTGCCAGCAGCTTAACGTGGCAAGACAGGGGGCGCATGACTAATGAAAAACTGTTTTTT; CDR3 protein: CASSLTWQDRGRMTNEKLFF; J gene: TRBJ1-4; D gene: TRBD1; V gene: TRBV6-6; clone size: .